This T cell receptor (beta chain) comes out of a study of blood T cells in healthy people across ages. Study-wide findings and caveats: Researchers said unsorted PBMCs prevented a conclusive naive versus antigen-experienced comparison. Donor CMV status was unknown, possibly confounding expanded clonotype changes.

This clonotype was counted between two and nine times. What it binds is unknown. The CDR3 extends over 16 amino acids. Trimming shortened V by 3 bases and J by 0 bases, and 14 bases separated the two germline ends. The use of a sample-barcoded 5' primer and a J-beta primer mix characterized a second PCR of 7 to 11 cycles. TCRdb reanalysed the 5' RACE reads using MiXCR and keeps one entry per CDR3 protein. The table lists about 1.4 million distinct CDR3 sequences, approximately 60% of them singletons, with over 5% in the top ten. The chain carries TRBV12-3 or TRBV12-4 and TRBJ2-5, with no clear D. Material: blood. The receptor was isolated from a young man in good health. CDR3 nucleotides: TGTGCCAGCAGTTTGGGATTCGGTACGCACCAAGAGACCCAGTACTTC. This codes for CASSLGFGTHQETQYF.